The source of this TCR beta chain is a study of cytomegalovirus exposure and HLA in healthy donors. Study-wide findings and caveats: Most TCR sequences were uncommon, yet certain public TCRs appeared in many donors.

About this clone itself: As yet, its antigen is unknown.

Both 60 Vbeta primers and 13 Jbeta primers went into the PCR. Sequencing was performed with immunoSEQ multiplex PCR; in TCRdb, only in-frame clones are kept and a portion is missing. The sample lists more than 80,000 clones; around 74% were seen once. Germline assignment: CDR1 SGHKS and CDR2 YYEKEE (reference sequence). V was cut by 1 base and J by 1 base, with 8 bases left in between. The CDR3 runs 14 residues. This clonotype originated in a woman between 65 and 79 years old in good health and CMV-seropositive. The J gene is TRBJ2-5, the V gene TRBV5-5, with D possibly being TRBD1 (5 bases). The sample was PBMCs. The CDR3 sequence: CASSLRQPQETQYF. The CDR3 DNA reads TGTGCCAGCAGCTTGAGACAGCCCCAAGAGACCCAGTACTTC. The entire variable domain, with the rest obtained from reference TRBV5-5 and TRBJ2-5, is as follows: DAGVTQSPTHLIKTRGQQVTLRCSPISGHKSVSWYQQVLGQGPQFIFQYYEKEERGRGNFPDRFSARQFPNYSSELNVNALLLGDSALYLCASSLRQPQETQYFGPGTRLLVL.